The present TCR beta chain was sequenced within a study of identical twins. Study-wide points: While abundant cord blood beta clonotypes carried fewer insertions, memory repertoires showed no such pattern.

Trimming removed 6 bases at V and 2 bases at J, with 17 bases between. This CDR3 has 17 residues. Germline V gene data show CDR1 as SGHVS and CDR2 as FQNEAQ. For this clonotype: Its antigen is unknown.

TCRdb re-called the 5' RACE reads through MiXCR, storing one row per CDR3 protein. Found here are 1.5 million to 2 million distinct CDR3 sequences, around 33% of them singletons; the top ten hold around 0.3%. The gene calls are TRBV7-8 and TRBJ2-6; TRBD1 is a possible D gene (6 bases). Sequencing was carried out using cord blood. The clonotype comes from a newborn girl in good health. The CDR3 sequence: CASRLPGHFPGANVLTF. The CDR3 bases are TGTGCCAGCAGATTGCCGGGACACTTCCCTGGGGCCAACGTCCTGACTTTC.